Each of the 18 T cell receptor beta chains below was sequenced from the same sample in a study of response to subunit inactivated influenza vaccine. TCRdb itself ran the RT-PCR reads through MiXCR, one entry per CDR3 protein. The sample lists 710,000 or so distinct CDR3 sequences, less than 20% occurring once. The sequencing used PBMCs from blood, collected roughly 12 days after vaccination. The receptors here all came from a man aged 45-65 years who received an inactivated influenza vaccine.

This chain joins TRBV29-1 and TRBJ2-7; D not certain. Germline CDR1 SQVTM, CDR2 ANQGSEA. This CDR3 spans 11 amino acids. Trimming stripped 1 base from V and 5 bases from J, with 6 bases between. The DNA of the CDR3 is TGCAGCGTTGAAGTGGGGAACGAGCAGTACTTC. Protein product: CSVEVGNEQYF.

This clonotype appeared many times. The CDR3 DNA follows: TGCGCCAGCAGCTTGGTAGCGGGGTCAAACAATGAGCAGTTCTTC. Residues: CASSLVAGSNNEQFF. This chain links TRBV5-1 with TRBJ2-1; 8 bases map to TRBD2. Looked up from germline, CDR1 is SGHRS and CDR2 is YFSETQ. Unmatched junction bases numbered 4, after V lost 0 bases and J lost 5 bases. This CDR3 comprises 15 residues.

The chain couples TRBV29-1 to TRBJ2-2, with TRBD2 matching over 12 bases. With 4 bases clipped from V and 3 bases from J, the junction kept 6 bases outside the gene matches. This CDR3 is built from 16 residues. Germline V gene sequence: CDR1 SQVTM, CDR2 ANQGSEA. This CDR3 reads CSVGASGRADTGELFF. The CDR3 region has the DNA TGCAGCGTTGGAGCTAGCGGGAGGGCCGACACCGGGGAGCTGTTTTTT.

This clonotype was counted ten times or more. The rearrangement links TRBV20-1 to TRBJ1-5, with D unresolved. The CDR3 extends over 12 amino acids. Germline V gene data show CDR1 as DFQATT and CDR2 as SNEGSKA (reference sequence). Trimming took 3 bases from V and 4 from J, leaving 7 bases between them. CDR3 protein: CSASPSNQPQHF. CDR3 nucleotide sequence: TGCAGTGCTAGCCCCTCGAATCAGCCCCAGCATTTT.

The chain couples TRBV11-2 to TRBJ2-3, with D perhaps given as TRBD1 or TRBD2 (5 bases each). CDR3 length: 16 amino acids. Trimming took 1 base from V and 1 from J, leaving 12 bases between them. Germline CDR1 and CDR2: SGHAT and FQNNGV. DNA for the CDR3: TGTGCCAGCAGCTTAGGAGGGGTGGGGGGCACAGATACGCAGTATTTT. Encoded protein: CASSLGGVGGTDTQYF.

V gene TRBV4-2 combines with J gene TRBJ2-1; no clear D gene. V dropped 0 bases and J dropped 4 bases, with 7 bases sitting between them. The CDR3 length is 14 residues. The germline CDR1 and CDR2 sequences are LGHNA and YNFKEQ. The CDR3 DNA reads TGTGCCAGCAGCCAAGAATATCTATACAATGAGCAGTTCTTC. Its translation is CASSQEYLYNEQFF.

The rearrangement links TRBV10-3 to TRBJ2-3, with a weak D call TRBD1 (6 bases). This CDR3 comprises 14 residues. V dropped 10 bases and J dropped 3 bases, with 17 bases sitting between them. Germline CDR1 reads ENHRY; CDR2 reads SYGVKD. The CDR3, as DNA: TGTGCCACCGCAACAGGGAAGATAACAGATACGCAGTATTTT. Translating gives CATATGKITDTQYF.

The J gene is TRBJ1-5, the V gene TRBV6-2 or TRBV6-3; D uncertain. CDR3 length: 14 residues. CDR1 and CDR2 (germline): MNHEY, SVGEGT. The germline V and J ends were trimmed by 6 bases and 1 base, with 10 bases remaining between them. The CDR3, as DNA: TGTGCCAGCAGCCCCGTTAACAGCAATCAGCCCCAGCATTTT. Amino acids: CASSPVNSNQPQHF.

This clonotype was seen only a few times. The chain recombines TRBV14 with TRBJ2-2, with TRBD1 identical over 7 bases. CDR1 and CDR2 (germline): SGHDN, FVKESK. The CDR3 runs to 17 residues. V was clipped by 2 bases and J by 4 bases; unmatched bases: 10. The CDR3, as DNA: TGTGCCAGCAGCCAACTTCGCCAGGGGGTTGGCACCGGGGAGCTGTTTTTT. Its protein is CASSQLRQGVGTGELFF.

The chain is built from TRBV10-2 and TRBJ2-2, with 8 bases lining up with TRBD1. J gave up 1 base and V 3 bases, and 4 bases lay outside the gene matches. The CDR3 runs to 16 residues. Germline V lookup: CDR1 WSHSY, CDR2 SAAADI. The CDR3 loop is CASSDRTGRNTGELFF. DNA for the CDR3: TGCGCCAGCAGTGACAGGACAGGGAGGAACACCGGGGAGCTGTTTTTT.

This clonotype was counted only a few times. V usage is TRBV5-4 and J usage is TRBJ2-1; D is perhaps TRBD1 (6 bases). CDR1 SGHNT and CDR2 YYREEE come from the germline V gene (reference sequence). Trimming shortened V by 5 bases and J by 0 bases, and 15 bases separated the two germline ends. The CDR3 spans 16 residues. The CDR3 coding sequence is TGTGCCAGCAGTGGACAGCGTTTCACCTCCTACAATGAGCAGTTCTTC. Translation: CASSGQRFTSYNEQFF.

The CDR3 protein is CASSSSPGAGFYEQYF. The CDR3 coding sequence is TGTGCCAGCAGTTCGTCCCCGGGGGCGGGATTCTACGAGCAGTACTTC. The chain links TRBV27 to TRBJ2-7; D assignment may be TRBD1 or TRBD2 (6 bases each). V was trimmed by 4 bases and J by 3 bases, leaving 19 bases between them. Germline V CDR1 and CDR2: MNHEY, SMNVEV (reference sequence). CDR3 length: 16 residues.

The chain joins TRBV4-3 to TRBJ2-3; TRBD2 aligns across 15 bases. The V gene end was trimmed by 2 bases and the J gene end by 6 bases; junction bases not matched to a gene: 3. Germline CDR1 LGHNA, CDR2 YSLEER. The CDR3 consists of 16 residues. CDR3 in DNA: TGCGCCAGCAGCCAATACGGACTAGCGGGGGGGGATACGCAGTATTTT. Translation: CASSQYGLAGGDTQYF.

This clonotype was recorded a few times. V gene TRBV5-4 combines with J gene TRBJ1-1; D is possibly TRBD1 (5 bases). Trimming shortened V by 2 bases and J by 10 bases, and 12 bases separated the two germline ends. CDR3 length: 12 residues. The germline gives CDR1 SGHNT, CDR2 YYREEE (reference sequence). This chain's CDR3 is CASSFDRGVAFF. The DNA for the CDR3 is TGTGCCAGCAGCTTCGATAGGGGCGTAGCTTTCTTT. The variable domain in full, with the rest retrieved from reference TRBV5-4 and TRBJ1-1, is ETGVTQSPTHLIKTRGQQVTLRCSSQSGHNTVSWYQQALGQGPQFIFQYYREEENGRGNFPPRFSGLQFPNYSSELNVNALELDDSALYLCASSFDRGVAFFGQGTRLTVV.

This rearrangement joins TRBV11-2 to TRBJ2-1; 8 bases map to TRBD2. Germline V gene sequence: CDR1 SGHAT, CDR2 FQNNGV. The CDR3 extends over 16 amino acids. The J segment lost 2 bases and the V segment lost 4 bases, leaving 7 bases of the junction unmatched. The chain's CDR3 is CASSSLPGGTYNEQFF. CDR3 nucleotides: TGTGCCAGCAGCTCCCTACCGGGAGGGACCTACAATGAGCAGTTCTTC.

This clonotype appeared a few times. The chain carries TRBV7-2 and TRBJ2-5; D is uncertain. This CDR3 has 14 residues. Germline V gives CDR1 SGHTA, CDR2 FQGNSA. V lost 0 bases and J 4 bases, leaving 9 bases between the germline ends. The CDR3 bases are TGTGCCAGCAGCTTAGCCGTTCAGGTAGAGACCCAGTACTTC. It is translated as CASSLAVQVETQYF.

This clonotype was picked up a small number of times. One base away lies a much larger clone, so this may be a sequencing read error. V gene TRBV6-2 or TRBV6-3 combines with J gene TRBJ1-1; D might be TRBD1 (6 bases). Germline V gene sequence: CDR1 MNHEY, CDR2 SVGEGT. V lost 1 base, J lost 1 base, and 7 bases lay in between. The CDR3 length is 14 residues. As DNA, the CDR3 is TGTGCCAGCAGTTACTTAGGGGGGAACACTGAAGCTTTCTTT. Amino acids: CASSYLGGNTEAFF.

This clonotype was seen repeatedly, ten times or more. An end of the junction does not agree with germline; a read error may underlie this. DNA of the CDR3: TGCAGTGCTAGAGGTGGCAGGGGCCGAGAGGCCCAGTACTTC. Protein product: CSARGGRGREAQYF. The chain combines TRBV20-1 with TRBJ2-5, with D perhaps matching TRBD1 (6 bases). The CDR3 covers 14 residues. Germline CDR1 reads DFQATT; CDR2 reads SNEGSKA (reference sequence).